The entry below gives a single TCR beta chain sequence along with its context. These data originate in a study of shared T cell receptors in the human thymus. Measured with immunoSEQ multiplex PCR; TCRdb has only the in-frame clones, and not every one. Found here are more than 550,000 clones, roughly 86% of them singletons; the top ten hold 0.0094%. These sequences were also reported in another study, on human thymus T cells. From that second work: An apparent bias in V and J gene usage was seen in thymic and blood repertoires.

The specimen was thymocytes. The clonotype was recovered from a boy under three years old with a congenital heart defect.

CDR3 sequence: CASSQGLDFRREKLFF. The CDR3 nucleotides are TGCGCCAGCAGCCAAGGCCTCGACTTCCGGCGCGAAAAACTGTTTTTT. The chain links TRBV4-1 to TRBJ1-4; D remains ambiguous. Germline-derived CDR1 and CDR2 are MGHRA and YSYEKL. V dropped 1 base and J dropped 8 bases, with 17 bases sitting between them. The CDR3 extends over 16 amino acids.